This paragraph covers one TCR beta chain sequence. Its antigen is still unknown. No base-level quality is on record; no much larger clone is a single base apart. The sample comes from a study of tumor-infiltrating lymphocytes in oesophageal squamous cell carcinoma (TCRdb year 2016). The library was generated by PCR. The reads were generated on an Illumina HiSeq 2000. TCRdb cleaned the public reads at Q25 with fastp, built clones with MiXCR and kept in-frame beta chains. Every entry covers one CDR3 protein and lists the most common genes and DNA from its rows. Within this sample are about 25,000 distinct CDR3 sequences, with around 40% of them counted one time only. The leading ten clones occupy 23% of the sample. At the junction V is shortened by 4 bases and J by 4 bases; bases outside the gene matches: 3. Based on the germline V gene, the CDR1 and CDR2 sequences are SGHTA and FQGTGA. Its CDR3 holds 15 amino acids, cysteine through phenylalanine. CDR3 DNA only is kept here, 45 bases in frame from base 1.

The rearrangement combines TRBV7-3 with TRBJ2-1, with 11 junctional bases fitting TRBD2. Specimen: esophageal tumor tissue. This TCR derives from a male donor with esophageal squamous cell carcinoma. In nucleotide form, the sequence is TGTGCCAGCAGCTACGGACTAGCGGGTTACAATGAGCAGTTCTTC. Its product reads: CASSYGLAGYNEQFF.